Below are 23 T cell receptor beta chains sequenced from a single sample in a study of graft-versus-host responses after intestinal transplantation. Assay: immunoSEQ multiplex PCR; the TCRdb copy retains only in-frame clones and omits some. The sample gives thousands of clones, around two thirds of which show up once; around 20% is in the top ten. Graft tissue processing released intraepithelial and lamina propria lymphocytes. Sequencing was performed on ileum tissue, taken about 230 days after intestinal transplantation. The receptors shown here come from a human patient who received an intestinal transplant, so some T cells may come from the graft donor.

The CDR3, as DNA: TGTGCCAGTACCCCTCAAAGGGGGACAGGGGGGAATTCACCCCTCCACTTT. It codes for CASTPQRGTGGNSPLHF. The J gene is TRBJ1-6, the V gene TRBV19; 11 nucleotides align to TRBD1. Germline V gene lookup returns CDR1 LNHDA and CDR2 SQIVND (reference sequence). This CDR3 has 17 residues. After removal of 7 bases from V and 7 bases from J, the junction contained 12 bases not matched to a gene.

The chain is built from TRBV7-9 and TRBJ1-2; the D gene is possibly TRBD1 (6 bases). Germline V CDR1 and CDR2: SEHNR, FQNEAQ (reference sequence). V lost 5 bases to trimming and J lost 4 bases, with 17 bases between them. The CDR3 totals 15 residues. This CDR3 is CASSQGSGAGYGYTF. The DNA for the CDR3 is TGTGCCAGCAGCCAGGGATCAGGGGCCGGCTATGGCTACACCTTC.

The gene calls are TRBV11-2 and TRBJ1-6; a possible D gene is TRBD1 (5 bases). V lost 3 bases and J lost 8, with 8 bases in between. This CDR3 has 13 amino acids. CDR1 is SGHAT and CDR2 is FQNNGV in the germline V gene. The CDR3 sequence: CASSFMGDSPLHF. The CDR3 DNA is TGTGCCAGCAGCTTTATGGGGGATTCACCCCTCCACTTT.

V usage is TRBV6-5 and J usage is TRBJ2-3; TRBD2 matches at 8 bases. Germline V lookup: CDR1 MNHEY, CDR2 SVGAGI. V shed 6 bases and J 1 base; nucleotides not matched to a gene: 6. The CDR3 loop spans 15 amino acids. CDR3 region: CASRTPGGGTDTQYF. CDR3 sequence (DNA): TGTGCCAGCAGGACCCCCGGGGGGGGCACAGATACGCAGTATTTT.

The chain carries TRBV19 and TRBJ2-2, with 7 positions matching TRBD1. This CDR3 region has 16 residues. CDR1 LNHDA and CDR2 SQIVND come from the germline V gene (reference sequence). With V trimmed by 7 bases and J by 3 bases, 11 bases remained unmatched. In nucleotides, the CDR3 is TGTGCCAGTAATCACTGGGGACAGAAATACACCGGGGAGCTGTTTTTT. It is translated as CASNHWGQKYTGELFF.

This chain links TRBV6-6 with TRBJ1-3; D uncertain. Deletions cut 7 bases from V and 0 bases from J, with 13 bases between. CDR1 is MNHNY and CDR2 is SVGAGI in the germline V gene (reference sequence). The length of the CDR3 is 15 residues. CDR3 bases: TGTGCCAGCACTCCTCTACCCGACTCTGGAAACACCATATATTTT. Protein sequence: CASTPLPDSGNTIYF.

The CDR3 bases are TGTGCCAGCTCGCCGGACACTGAAGCTTTCTTT. Translation gives CASSPDTEAFF. The chain carries TRBV18 and TRBJ1-1; no firm D call. The CDR3 totals 11 residues. Per germline, CDR1 KGHSH and CDR2 LQKENI. V was shortened by 6 bases and J by 3 bases, with 5 bases between the two germline ends.

This chain connects TRBV5-6 to TRBJ2-1; the match to TRBD2 covers 11 bases. The CDR3 has 18 amino acids. Germline trimming cut 0 bases from V and 5 bases from J; bases unmatched to any gene: 10. The germline gives CDR1 SGHDT, CDR2 YYEEEE. CDR3 nucleotides: TGTGCCAGCAGCTTGGGACTAGCGGGGTGGTTGAAAAACAATGAGCAGTTCTTC. This translates into CASSLGLAGWLKNNEQFF.

This sequence joins TRBV19 and TRBJ2-5, with 15 bases identical to TRBD2. Germline V gene data show CDR1 as LNHDA and CDR2 as SQIVND (reference sequence). CDR3 length: 18 amino acids. J lost 3 bases, V lost 7 bases, and 12 bases had no gene match. The DNA of the CDR3 is TGTGCCAGTACCCGGACTAGCGGGGGGGCCTTGGGTGAAGAGACCCAGTACTTC. Translated: CASTRTSGGALGEETQYF.

This chain connects TRBV7-2 to TRBJ2-5, with 7 bases fitting TRBD1. Germline V CDR1 and CDR2: SGHTA, FQGNSA. CDR3 length equals 15 residues. V was clipped by 1 base and J by 1 base; unmatched bases: 3. CDR3 region: CASSLEGQPQETQYF. CDR3 nucleotides: TGTGCCAGCAGCTTAGAGGGACAGCCCCAAGAGACCCAGTACTTC.

The V call is TRBV6-6, the J call TRBJ1-2; TRBD1 is a possible D gene (6 bases). Trimming stripped 6 bases from V and 4 bases from J, with 12 bases between. Germline V gene sequence: CDR1 MNHNY, CDR2 SVGAGI (reference sequence). The CDR3 sequence is 13 residues long. The chain's CDR3 is CASSDRSFYGYTF. In DNA, the CDR3 is TGTGCCAGCAGCGACAGGAGCTTCTATGGCTACACCTTC.

The chain employs TRBV5-6 and TRBJ2-5, with TRBD2 matching over 8 bases. Trimming removed 4 bases from V and 5 bases from J; junction bases left unmatched: 13. This CDR3 has 16 residues. The germline CDR1 and CDR2 sequences are SGHDT and YYEEEE. CDR3 amino acids: CASSPRQRGRGETQYF. In nucleotides, the CDR3 is TGTGCCAGCAGCCCTCGGCAGCGGGGGCGCGGGGAGACCCAGTACTTC.

This rearrangement joins TRBV2 to TRBJ2-2; D is ambiguous. The V end lost 7 bases, the J end lost 3 bases, and 15 bases lay between the germline ends. The CDR3 has 15 residues. The V gene's germline CDR1 is SNHLY and CDR2 FYNNEI. The CDR3 sequence: CASKTDSFYTGELFF. The CDR3 DNA is TGTGCCAGCAAGACCGACTCGTTCTACACCGGGGAGCTGTTTTTT.

CDR3 protein: CAISTSRGGNNEQFF. The CDR3 DNA follows: TGTGCCATCAGTACCTCCCGGGGGGGGAACAATGAGCAGTTCTTC. The chain combines TRBV10-3 with TRBJ2-1; 8 bases agree with TRBD2. The CDR3 has 15 amino acids. J was trimmed by 5 bases and V by 5 bases; bases with no gene match: 8. The germline CDR1 and CDR2 sequences are ENHRY and SYGVKD.

The chain uses TRBV6-1 and TRBJ1-2, with TRBD1 as a possible D gene (6 bases). With 1 base removed from V and 4 bases from J, the gap between germline ends came to 10 bases. CDR1 MNHNS and CDR2 SASEGT come from the germline V gene. The CDR3 consists of 14 residues. CDR3 amino acids: CASSEGVGGYGYTF. Written as DNA, the CDR3 is TGTGCCAGCAGTGAAGGTGTAGGGGGCTATGGCTACACCTTC.

The rearrangement links TRBV27 to TRBJ2-1, with 9 bases fitting TRBD2. Germline V gives CDR1 MNHEY, CDR2 SMNVEV (reference sequence). V dropped 9 bases and J dropped 2; count of bases not matched to a gene: 5. The CDR3 is 14 amino acids. Here the CDR3 DNA reads TGTGCCAGTAAAAGCGGGGGGACCTACAATGAGCAGTTCTTC. It yields the protein CASKSGGTYNEQFF.

In this sample, this clone turned up once. This chain links TRBV7-9 with TRBJ2-5; D is ambiguous. Germline CDR1 is SEHNR and CDR2 is FQNEAQ (reference sequence). This CDR3 region has 12 residues. With 5 bases removed from V and 5 bases from J, the gap between germline ends came to 9 bases. CDR3 nucleotides: TGTGCCAGCAGCGGAGAGAGCGAGACCCAGTACTTC. It encodes CASSGESETQYF.

This chain uses TRBV5-1 with TRBJ2-3; 9 bases are shared with TRBD1. This CDR3 is built from 16 residues. V trimming: 2 bases; J trimming: 2 bases; junction bases outside the gene matches: 6. Germline values: CDR1 SGHRS, CDR2 YFSETQ. The CDR3 loop reads CASSLGTGYPTDTQYF. The CDR3 DNA follows: TGCGCCAGCAGCTTAGGGACAGGGTATCCCACAGATACGCAGTATTTT.

This clone has only a few counts. This chain uses TRBV27 with TRBJ2-3, with 8 bases matching TRBD2. V gave up 3 bases and J gave up 4 bases; unmatched junction bases: 15. The CDR3 loop spans 18 amino acids. In germline, CDR1 is MNHEY, CDR2 SMNVEV (reference sequence). The CDR3 reads CASSFMGRAGGGADTQYF. CDR3 in DNA: TGTGCCAGCAGTTTCATGGGACGTGCGGGGGGCGGGGCAGATACGCAGTATTTT.

This clone was counted between two and nine times. The chain has TRBV5-4 and TRBJ2-1, with D perhaps matching TRBD1 or TRBD2 (5 bases each). CDR1 is SGHNT and CDR2 is YYREEE in the germline V gene (reference sequence). V lost 4 bases to trimming and J lost 7 bases, with 18 bases between them. The CDR3 covers 15 residues. CDR3 sequence reads: CASSQPDWGQNEQFF. CDR3 sequence (DNA): TGTGCCAGCAGCCAGCCGGACTGGGGCCAGAATGAGCAGTTCTTC.

By frequency in the sample, this clone is medium-sized (0.01 to 0.1%). The chain carries TRBV10-1 and TRBJ2-7; 8 bases fit TRBD1. V was pared by 0 bases and J by 7 bases, with 11 bases of the junction left unmatched. This CDR3 is built from 16 residues. CDR1 and CDR2 (germline): WNHNN, SYGVQD (reference sequence). CDR3 region: CASSESTPQGAGEQYV. The DNA for the CDR3 is TGCGCCAGCAGTGAGTCGACCCCCCAGGGGGCTGGTGAGCAGTACGTC.

The chain uses TRBV14 and TRBJ1-5, with D unresolved. Trimming took off 3 bases at V and 7 bases at J, with 1 base between the two ends. Germline CDR1 SGHDN, CDR2 FVKESK. The CDR3 runs 10 residues. CDR3 sequence reads: CASSHQPQHF. The CDR3 bases are TGTGCCAGCAGCCACCAGCCCCAGCATTTT.

J is TRBJ1-6 and V is TRBV4-3; no reliable D call. The V end was cut by 3 bases, the J end by 14 bases, with 20 bases between. The CDR3 is made up of 15 amino acids. The germline CDR1 and CDR2 sequences are LGHNA and YSLEER. The CDR3 nucleotides read TGCGCCAGCAGCCAGACACCGGACCCCCTACTCACCCTCCACTTT. Its translation is CASSQTPDPLLTLHF.